This entry describes one T cell receptor (beta chain). These data belong to a study of blood T cell repertoires in COVID-19. Study-level information: Acute and convalescent COVID-19 samples came from the United States, Italy and Spain.

How the authors handled the data: Amplification from reference gene primers served as the basis for estimated nucleated cell counts. Produced via immunoSEQ multiplex PCR; TCRdb's table is partial and in-frame only. D and trimming were read from the DNA, whereas the V and J calls and clone size are those reported in that table. The table includes some 150,000 clones, about four fifths detected once. The CDR3 has 14 residues. Germline CDR1 and CDR2: KGHSH and LQKENI. Trimming cost V 4 bases and J 4 bases; bases outside gene matches: 5. This clonotype was sampled from a human donor in a cohort sampled during active COVID-19. The sample consisted of peripheral blood. The gene calls are TRBV18 and TRBJ2-5; 8 bases map to TRBD1. The CDR3 is CASSRTQGGETQYF. The CDR3 DNA reads as TGTGCCAGCTCACGTACACAGGGGGGAGAGACCCAGTACTTC.